This TCR beta chain was sequenced in a study of CD8+CD57+ T cells in acquired aplastic anemia. About the research overall: Recorded DNA amounts for sorted CD4+ and CD8+ cells had an average of approximately 3.2 ug.

Sequenced patients had shown CD8+CD57+ cell expansion by flow cytometry. Acquired aplastic anemia of severe grade affected all patients. None of the patients had been given any therapy when their blood was sampled. Germline V CDR1 and CDR2: MDHEN, SYDVKM. Trimming cost V 5 bases and J 3 bases; bases outside gene matches: 5. This CDR3 comprises 14 residues. The TCR beta profiling, which covered VDJ combination and CDR3 sequence, was carried out using genomic DNA as the template. MiXCR was run by TCRdb on the reads, yielding one entry per CDR3 protein. The top ten clones hold approximately 2.8% of a sample with under 200,000 distinct CDR3 sequences, around 50% of them seen once. This clonotype was counted between two and nine times.

This sequence originates from a human donor with aplastic anemia. V gene TRBV28 combines with J gene TRBJ1-1; TRBD1 matches at 8 bases. The sample taken for sequencing was sorted CD4+, CD8+, or CD8+CD57+ T cells (not recorded which) from PBMCs. CDR3 DNA: TGTGCCAGCAGTCCGTCGACAGGGGACACTGAAGCTTTCTTT. It specifies CASSPSTGDTEAFF.